These 22 T cell receptor beta chains came from one sample sequenced in a study of T cell responses to AZD1222 COVID-19 vaccine. Method: immunoSEQ multiplex PCR; TCRdb's copy keeps in-frame clones and lacks some. The data show about 150,000 clones, about 90% seen once. Sequences were derived from peripheral blood, sampled on day 0 of AZD1222 vaccination. The receptors originated from an adult in good health.

This chain links TRBV7-2 with TRBJ2-7; D remains unclear. The CDR3 sequence is 13 residues long. V lost 0 bases, J lost 8 bases, and 11 bases lay in between. Germline CDR1 and CDR2: SGHTA and FQGNSA. The CDR3 here is CASSLALPNQQYF. In nucleotides, the CDR3 is TGTGCCAGCAGCTTAGCCCTCCCCAACCAGCAGTACTTC.

This chain connects TRBV4-3 to TRBJ2-6, with D perhaps matching TRBD2 (5 bases). CDR1 LGHNA and CDR2 YSLEER come from the germline V gene. The CDR3 is 17 residues long. Trimming took 4 bases from V and 0 from J, leaving 13 bases between them. CDR3 sequence: CASSPRGEPSGANVLTF. CDR3 in DNA: TGCGCCAGCAGCCCTCGGGGAGAGCCCTCTGGGGCCAACGTCCTGACTTTC.

This clone was recorded once. The chain is built from TRBV3-1 (or the pseudogene TRBV3-2) and TRBJ2-1; weak D call: TRBD2 (6 bases). Trimming cost V 2 bases and J 5 bases, with 10 bases left between them. The CDR3 runs to 14 residues. Germline V gene lookup returns CDR1 LGHDT and CDR2 YNNKEL (reference sequence). The CDR3 region is CASSQWRGHNEQFF. CDR3 sequence (DNA): TGTGCCAGCAGCCAATGGAGGGGTCACAATGAGCAGTTCTTC.

V is TRBV4-2 and J is TRBJ1-6, with D possibly TRBD1 on 5 matching bases. The CDR3 runs 16 residues. Germline V lookup: CDR1 LGHNA, CDR2 YNFKEQ. Trimming left V 3 bases short and J 0 bases short, with 9 bases between. The CDR3 bases are TGTGCCAGCAGCCATGGGGGAACCTCCTATAATTCACCCCTCCACTTT. Translated: CASSHGGTSYNSPLHF.

The J gene is TRBJ2-4, the V gene TRBV15; TRBD2 matches at 7 bases. Germline CDR1 and CDR2: LNHNV and YYDKDF (reference sequence). Trimming cost V 0 bases and J 0 bases; bases outside gene matches: 8. The CDR3 loop spans 18 amino acids. The CDR3 DNA is TGTGCCACCAGCAGAGATCCCGTGGGAGGGTTAGCCAAAAACATTCAGTACTTC. This codes for CATSRDPVGGLAKNIQYF. Complete variable domain (other parts from reference TRBV15 and TRBJ2-4): DAMVIQNPRYQVTQFGKPVTLSCSQTLNHNVMYWYQQKSSQAPKLLFHYYDKDFNNEADTPDNFQSRRPNTSFCFLDIRSPGLGDTAMYLCATSRDPVGGLAKNIQYFGAGTRLSVL.

The chain has TRBV19 and TRBJ1-1; no clear D gene. Germline V CDR1 and CDR2: LNHDA, SQIVND (reference sequence). With 10 bases removed from V and 0 bases from J, the gap between germline ends came to 12 bases. The CDR3 is made up of 13 amino acids. This CDR3 reads CATSPDLNTEAFF. The DNA of the CDR3 is TGTGCCACCTCACCCGATTTGAACACTGAAGCTTTCTTT. Based on the CDR3 plus reference TRBV19 and TRBJ1-1, the full variable domain is DGGITQSPKYLFRKEGQNVTLSCEQNLNHDAMYWYRQDPGQGLRLIYYSQIVNDFQKGDIAEGYSVSREKKESFPLTVTSAQKNPTAFYLCATSPDLNTEAFFGQGTRLTVV.

V is TRBV6-5 and J is TRBJ2-1, with 9 bases fitting TRBD2. The CDR3 is 14 amino acids. J gave up 8 bases and V 6 bases, and 8 bases lay outside the gene matches. Germline CDR1 is MNHEY and CDR2 is SVGAGI. The CDR3 is CASSPGTSLHEQFF. Here the CDR3 DNA reads TGTGCCAGCAGCCCCGGGACTAGCCTCCATGAGCAGTTCTTC.

V gene TRBV5-1 combines with J gene TRBJ2-5, with a tentative D call TRBD2 (7 bases). The CDR3 length is 15 residues. V was shortened by 3 bases and J by 3 bases, with 15 bases between the two germline ends. Per the germline V gene, CDR1 is SGHRS and CDR2 is YFSETQ. CDR3 DNA: TGCGCCAGCAGCTCCCGGGGGGCTACTGAAGAGACCCAGTACTTC. This translates into CASSSRGATEETQYF.

J is TRBJ2-3 and V is TRBV5-1; 7 bases agree with TRBD2. Trimming took 7 bases from V and 1 from J; bases not matched to a gene: 12. In germline, CDR1 is SGHRS, CDR2 YFSETQ. The length of the CDR3 is 16 residues. The CDR3 DNA is TGCGCCAGCGTGGCTTTCGCGGGAGTTGGCACAGATACGCAGTATTTT. It codes for CASVAFAGVGTDTQYF.

The chain has TRBV7-2 and TRBJ2-7; 10 positions match TRBD2. CDR1 and CDR2 (germline): SGHTA, FQGNSA. The J segment lost 7 bases and the V segment lost 8 bases, leaving 8 bases of the junction unmatched. The CDR3 is made up of 13 amino acids. DNA for the CDR3: TGTGCCAGCGGACTAGCGGATATCTCAGAGCAGTACTTC. Translated, it gives CASGLADISEQYF. Full variable domain (rest looked up from reference TRBV7-2 and TRBJ2-7): GAGVSQSPSNKVTEKGKDVELRCDPISGHTALYWYRQSLGQGLEFLIYFQGNSAPDKSGLPSDRFSAERTGGSVSTLTIQRTQQEDSAVYLCASGLADISEQYFGPGTRLTVT.

V usage is TRBV4-1 and J usage is TRBJ1-4; D may be TRBD1 (6 bases). The CDR3 has 16 residues. Germline V gene sequence: CDR1 MGHRA, CDR2 YSYEKL. V was cut by 0 bases and J by 7 bases, with 15 bases left in between. The CDR3 reads CASSQEAGTTGEKLFF. For the CDR3, the DNA is TGCGCCAGCAGCCAAGAGGCGGGGACAACGGGTGAAAAACTGTTTTTT.

This sequence joins TRBV7-9 and TRBJ2-5, with 9 positions matching TRBD2. Germline values: CDR1 SEHNR, CDR2 FQNEAQ (reference sequence). This CDR3 contains 14 residues. The V and J ends lost 7 bases and 9 bases, in that order; junction bases with no gene match: 12. CDR3 protein: CASTPSGTLRAQYF. The CDR3 DNA is TGTGCCAGCACCCCTAGCGGGACCTTAAGGGCCCAGTACTTC. The full variable domain, with the rest looked up from reference TRBV7-9 and TRBJ2-5, is DTGVSQNPRHKITKRGQNVTFRCDPISEHNRLYWYRQTLGQGPEFLTYFQNEAQLEKSRLLSDRFSAERPKGSFSTLEIQRTEQGDSAMYLCASTPSGTLRAQYFGPGTRLLVL.

This clone was counted between two and nine times. The rearrangement links TRBV19 to TRBJ2-3, with D possibly being TRBD2 (5 bases). Germline lookup yields CDR1 LNHDA and CDR2 SQIVND (reference sequence). V lost 1 base and J 2 bases, leaving 7 bases between the germline ends. The CDR3 has 14 amino acids. In DNA form, the CDR3 reads TGTGCCAGTAGTATAGGCGGGCTCACAGATACGCAGTATTTT. The encoded protein is CASSIGGLTDTQYF.

The V call is TRBV9, the J call TRBJ2-1; no clear D gene. The V gene lost 4 bases and the J gene lost 1 base, with 12 bases spanning the gap. Germline CDR1 SGDLS, CDR2 YYNGEE. This CDR3 spans 15 amino acids. DNA for the CDR3: TGTGCCAGCAGCCCAACGGCCGGGTCCTACAATGAGCAGTTCTTC. Its translation is CASSPTAGSYNEQFF.

The chain combines TRBV28 with TRBJ1-1; the match to TRBD1 covers 7 bases. V was pared by 9 bases and J by 5 bases, with 15 bases of the junction left unmatched. Germline CDR1 MDHEN, CDR2 SYDVKM. The CDR3 runs 15 residues. CDR3 residues: CASTLRGLVGTEAFF. In DNA form, the CDR3 reads TGTGCCAGTACTTTAAGGGGGCTCGTAGGTACTGAAGCTTTCTTT.

This chain connects TRBV28 to TRBJ1-1; possible D gene TRBD1, 6 bases. The CDR3 sequence is 14 residues long. V lost 8 bases, J lost 5 bases, and 18 bases lay in between. Germline V gene data show CDR1 as MDHEN and CDR2 as SYDVKM. CDR3 protein: CASLIGGGRTEAFF. The CDR3 nucleotides are TGTGCCAGCCTCATTGGGGGCGGTCGAACTGAAGCTTTCTTT. Variable domain in full (rest from reference TRBV28 and TRBJ1-1): DVKVTQSSRYLVKRTGEKVFLECVQDMDHENMFWYRQDPGLGLRLIYFSYDVKMKEKGDIPEGYSVSREKKERFSLILESASTNQTSMYLCASLIGGGRTEAFFGQGTRLTVV.

The chain has TRBV19 and TRBJ1-1; 7 bases match TRBD1. CDR1 and CDR2 (germline): LNHDA, SQIVND (reference sequence). Germline trimming cut 5 bases from V and 1 base from J; bases unmatched to any gene: 7. The CDR3 is made up of 15 amino acids. The CDR3 region is CASSVQGTGNTEAFF. The CDR3 DNA reads as TGTGCCAGTAGTGTACAGGGGACGGGGAACACTGAAGCTTTCTTT.

The J gene is TRBJ1-1, the V gene TRBV4-1; no clear D gene. Deletions cut 0 bases from V and 0 bases from J, with 11 bases between. Germline V gene data show CDR1 as MGHRA and CDR2 as YSYEKL. The CDR3 is 16 amino acids. The CDR3 reads CASSQDSWRLNTEAFF. As DNA, the CDR3 is TGCGCCAGCAGCCAAGATTCCTGGAGGTTGAACACTGAAGCTTTCTTT.

The rearrangement links TRBV3-1 (or the pseudogene TRBV3-2) to TRBJ2-1; D possibly corresponds to TRBD2 (5 bases). CDR3 length: 13 residues. Trimming took 1 base from V and 12 from J, leaving 13 bases between them. Germline V gene data show CDR1 as LGHDT and CDR2 as YNNKEL (reference sequence). The CDR3 spells CASSQGPGFGQFF. CDR3 nucleotides: TGTGCCAGCAGCCAAGGCCCGGGGTTTGGGCAGTTCTTC.

The rearrangement joins TRBV14 to TRBJ2-7; 10 bases line up with TRBD2. Losses at the gene ends were 4 bases for V and 4 bases for J; bases not matched to a gene: 4. There are 14 residues in the CDR3. Germline CDR1 is SGHDN and CDR2 is FVKESK. The CDR3 reads CASSPLAGVYEQYF. CDR3 bases: TGTGCCAGCAGCCCCCTAGCGGGAGTATACGAGCAGTACTTC.

The V and J genes are TRBV29-1 and TRBJ2-1, with TRBD2 identical over 8 bases. The CDR3 has 14 amino acids. V was pared by 5 bases and J by 2 bases, with 5 bases of the junction left unmatched. Germline CDR1 is SQVTM and CDR2 is ANQGSEA. The CDR3 region has the DNA TGCAGCGTTCGTGCGGGAGGAACCTACAATGAGCAGTTCTTC. It is translated as CSVRAGGTYNEQFF.

The chain is built from TRBV4-1 and TRBJ2-7; D possibly corresponds to TRBD1 (6 bases). V dropped 5 bases and J dropped 1 base, with 15 bases sitting between them. The CDR3 extends over 15 amino acids. CDR1 MGHRA and CDR2 YSYEKL come from the germline V gene. As DNA, the CDR3 is TGCGCCAGCAGCGCTGGGGGCGCGCATTCCTACGAGCAGTACTTC. Translation gives CASSAGGAHSYEQYF.